A selection of T cell receptor beta chains follows, all from one sample in a study of T cell responses to AZD1222 COVID-19 vaccine. Assay used: immunoSEQ multiplex PCR; TCRdb lists only in-frame clones, some missing. The repertoire consists of tens of thousands of clones, with roughly 90% occurring once and the leading ten covering roughly 4.5%. The source was peripheral blood, collected 28 days after the second AZD1222 dose. These receptors came from an adult who received the AZD1222 COVID-19 vaccine. The CDR3 runs from the conserved cysteine through the conserved F or W. D genes are given only for firm matches. A row's size may be missing; if present it is once, few, many or a size class.

D gene	V gene	J gene	clone size	CDR3 length	CDR3 protein	CDR3 DNA
NA	TRBV19	TRBJ2-3	NA	14	CASSGIGWADTQYF	TGTGCCAGTAGTGGAATTGGGTGGGCAGATACGCAGTATTTT
NA	TRBV19	TRBJ1-4	NA	12	CASNAHQEKLFF	TGTGCCAGTAACGCTCATCAGGAAAAACTGTTTTTT
NA	TRBV27	TRBJ1-5	NA	14	CASMSRNGVQPQHF	TGTGCCAGCATGTCTCGCAACGGCGTTCAGCCCCAGCATTTT
TRBD2	TRBV10-3	TRBJ2-3	NA	16	CAISDPGLAGADTQYF	TGTGCCATCAGTGACCCGGGACTAGCGGGAGCAGATACGCAGTATTTT
NA	TRBV7-9	TRBJ1-2	NA	14	CASSLDGTLWGYTF	TGTGCCAGCAGCTTAGACGGGACCCTATGGGGCTACACCTTC
NA	TRBV3-1/TRBV3-2	TRBJ2-7	few	16	CASSQEPSGYSYEQYF	TGTGCCAGCAGCCAAGAGCCCAGCGGATATTCCTACGAGCAGTACTTC
NA	TRBV7-8	TRBJ1-1	NA	11	CASSPLTEAFF	TGTGCCAGCAGCCCGTTAACTGAAGCTTTCTTT
NA	TRBV19	TRBJ1-5	once	16	CASTQPAGWGNQPQHF	TGTGCCAGTACCCAACCGGCCGGGTGGGGCAATCAGCCCCAGCATTTT
NA	TRBV7-8	TRBJ2-7	NA	13	CASSLRLLYEQYF	TGTGCCAGCAGCTTGCGACTCCTCTACGAGCAGTACTTC
TRBD1	TRBV15	TRBJ1-2	NA	16	CATSRDRAGGNYGYTF	TGTGCCACCAGCAGAGATAGGGCAGGGGGCAACTATGGCTACACCTTC
TRBD1	TRBV7-3	TRBJ1-1	NA	17	CASSFRGQGAIDTEAFF	TGTGCCAGCAGCTTCAGGGGGCAGGGGGCTATAGACACTGAAGCTTTCTTT
TRBD1	TRBV9	TRBJ1-2	NA	17	CASSVAGGGPGFGGYTF	TGTGCCAGCAGCGTAGCAGGAGGGGGCCCCGGGTTCGGCGGCTACACCTTC
TRBD2	TRBV30	TRBJ2-1	NA	16	CAWSALGLAENNEQFF	TGTGCCTGGAGTGCCCTGGGCCTAGCGGAGAACAATGAGCAGTTCTTC
NA	TRBV10-3	TRBJ1-1	few	14	CATLKMGGSAEAFF	TGTGCCACCCTCAAGATGGGGGGCTCTGCTGAAGCTTTCTTT
NA	TRBV5-1	TRBJ2-7	NA	15	CASSSPMDNTYEQYF	TGCGCCAGCAGCTCCCCGATGGACAATACCTACGAGCAGTACTTC